Listed below are T cell receptor beta chains from one sample, sequenced in a study of blood T cell repertoires in COVID-19. The assay was immunoSEQ multiplex PCR, and TCRdb's table has in-frame clones only and misses some. Of about 75,000 clones listed, 70% to 90% are singletons. The sample consisted of peripheral blood. The receptors here all came from a man at least 80 years old with COVID-19, enrolled during active disease. Both conserved end residues are part of each CDR3. The order of the fields is J gene, clone size, D gene, CDR3 length, V gene, CDR3 protein. D genes are given only for firm matches. Not all rows give a size; the values are once, few, many and, for expanded clones, a class.

TRBJ2-2 medium-sized . 14 TRBV6-4 CASSASPGTGELFF
TRBJ1-1 few . 17 TRBV21-1 CASSKGVRRRRNTEAFF
TRBJ1-5 . . 14 TRBV6-5 CASSTGTGNQPQHF
TRBJ2-1 . . 13 TRBV12-3/TRBV12-4 CASRDSGAYEQFF
TRBJ1-5 . . 13 TRBV4-1 CASSQVSNQPQHF
TRBJ2-2 . TRBD1 16 TRBV24-1 CATSDGTGWNTGELFF
TRBJ1-1 . . 14 TRBV19 CASSIARANTEAFF
TRBJ1-5 few TRBD1 18 TRBV4-1 CASSQSPGTGVSNQPQHF
TRBJ1-1 few . 11 TRBV19 CASRQRAEAFF
TRBJ2-2 . TRBD1 13 TRBV7-2 CASSSRGPGELFF
TRBJ2-4 . . 15 TRBV7-2 CASSDDTGVKNIQYF
TRBJ2-1 . . 13 TRBV28 CASNLAGLNEQFF
TRBJ2-6 . . 13 TRBV19 CASSSSGANVLTF
TRBJ1-5 . . 16 TRBV5-6 CASSLERGTKNQPQHF
TRBJ2-1 . TRBD2 14 TRBV19 CASSVGLELVEQFF
TRBJ1-4 . TRBD1 15 TRBV4-1 CASSQGDRGGEKLFF
TRBJ1-5 . TRBD1 15 TRBV10-3 CAISNRGPGNQPQHF
TRBJ2-1 . . 12 TRBV3-1/TRBV3-2 CASSYGRNEQFF
TRBJ2-3 . . 15 TRBV4-2 CASMLEGSLTDTQYF
TRBJ1-2 . . 14 TRBV7-9 CASSQPGQNYGYTF
TRBJ2-1 . . 13 TRBV9 CASSVGEPFEQFF
TRBJ2-1 . . 13 TRBV10-3 CAISESPETEKFF
TRBJ1-1 . . 13 TRBV3-1/TRBV3-2 CASRAVENTEAFF
TRBJ1-2 . . 15 TRBV6-5 CASSYSGLPTYGYTF
TRBJ2-3 . . 14 TRBV6-4 CASSPAAYTDTQYF
TRBJ1-1 once . 12 TRBV5-4 CASSLDRDEAFF
TRBJ2-1 . . 15 TRBV7-2 CASSRPGVSYNEQFF
TRBJ2-7 . TRBD2 13 TRBV19 CASSSGGAYEQYF
TRBJ1-3 . . 16 TRBV10-3 CAISESAGGSGNTIYF
TRBJ1-1 . TRBD1 13 TRBV18 CASSQGAGTEAFF
TRBJ1-3 . . 12 TRBV2 CATAGPGNTIYF
TRBJ2-3 . TRBD2 15 TRBV7-3 CASSLGLAGANTQYF
TRBJ2-2 . . 16 TRBV19 CASSIWQAANTGELFF
TRBJ2-3 . . 15 TRBV11-3 CASSFDSYSTDTQYF
TRBJ1-1 . . 14 TRBV7-3 CASSPGHSNTEAFF
TRBJ1-1 . TRBD1 14 TRBV6-5 CASSRDRVVTEAFF
TRBJ2-3 . TRBD2 19 TRBV11-3 CASSLTGLAGGLGTDTQYF
TRBJ1-1 . TRBD1 13 TRBV6-5 CAGRGQLNTEAFF
TRBJ1-6 . . 14 TRBV5-8 CASSSREYNSPLHF
TRBJ2-5 once . 15 TRBV20-1 CSASKGLNRGETQYF
TRBJ2-7 . TRBD1 12 TRBV7-9 CASSDRVYEQYF
TRBJ1-6 . TRBD1 16 TRBV5-1 CASSFTGGPGNSPLHF
TRBJ2-2 . . 17 TRBV5-1 CASSFTFGGDRVGELFF
TRBJ1-2 few . 13 TRBV3-1/TRBV3-2 CASSQGREGGYTF
TRBJ1-2 few TRBD1 13 TRBV7-3 CASSPGQNYGYTF